Listed below are T cell receptor beta chains from one sample, sequenced in a study of blood T cell repertoires in COVID-19. Sequencing was performed with immunoSEQ multiplex PCR; in TCRdb, only in-frame clones are kept and a portion is missing. The repertoire has 350,000 to 500,000 clones, 88% of them found once; the top ten carry about 1.5%. The sample taken for sequencing was PBMCs or T cells enriched from blood (not recorded which). Receptor source: a woman aged 18-29 years who had been exposed to COVID-19. Each CDR3 is given with its conserved first and last residue. D genes are given only for firm matches. The size entry is marked missing in some rows and otherwise reads once, few, many or a size class.

TRBJ1-5 NA TRBV24-1 TRBD1 CATSGTASQPQHF TGTGCCACCAGCGGGACAGCCAGTCAGCCCCAGCATTTT
TRBJ1-1 few TRBV7-6 NA CASSGGQMNTEAFF TGTGCCAGCAGCGGAGGACAGATGAACACTGAAGCTTTCTTT
TRBJ1-1 NA TRBV5-5 TRBD1 CASSLRGQVRGTEAFF TGTGCCAGCAGCTTGCGGGGACAGGTCCGGGGGACTGAAGCTTTCTTT
TRBJ1-5 NA TRBV4-1 NA CASSQGGNQPQHF TGCGCCAGCAGCCAGGGAGGGAATCAGCCCCAGCATTTT
TRBJ2-1 NA TRBV13 TRBD1 CASSFSGTGSDEQFF TGTGCCAGCAGCTTCTCCGGGACAGGGAGCGATGAGCAGTTCTTC
TRBJ2-7 NA TRBV5-1 TRBD2 CASSGTSGLVEQYF TGCGCCAGCAGCGGGACTAGCGGACTGGTCGAGCAGTACTTC
TRBJ1-1 once TRBV4-3 NA CASSQDNNGGTEAFF TGCGCCAGCAGCCAAGACAATAACGGGGGCACTGAAGCTTTCTTT
TRBJ2-1 NA TRBV18 TRBD2 CASSPLTGGDEQFF TGTGCCAGCTCACCACTTACGGGAGGGGATGAGCAGTTCTTC
TRBJ2-7 once TRBV7-9 NA CASSLGAGSYEQYF TGTGCCAGCAGCTTAGGCGCGGGATCCTACGAGCAGTACTTC
TRBJ1-6 NA TRBV3-1/TRBV3-2 NA CASSQATTENSPLHF TGTGCCAGCAGCCAAGCGACGACAGAGAATTCACCCCTCCACTTT